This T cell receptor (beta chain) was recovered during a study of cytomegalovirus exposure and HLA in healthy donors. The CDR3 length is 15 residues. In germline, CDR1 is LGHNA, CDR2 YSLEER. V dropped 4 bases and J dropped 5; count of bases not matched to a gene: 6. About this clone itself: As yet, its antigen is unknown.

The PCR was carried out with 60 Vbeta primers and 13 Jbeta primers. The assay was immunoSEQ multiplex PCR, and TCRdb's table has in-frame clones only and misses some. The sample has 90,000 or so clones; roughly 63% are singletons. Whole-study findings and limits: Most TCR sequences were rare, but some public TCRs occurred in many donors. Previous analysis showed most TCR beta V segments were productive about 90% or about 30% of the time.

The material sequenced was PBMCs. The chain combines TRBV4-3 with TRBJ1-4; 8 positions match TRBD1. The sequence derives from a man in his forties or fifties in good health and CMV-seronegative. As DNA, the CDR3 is TGCGCCAGCAGCCCTGGACAGGGCGGCAATGAAAAACTGTTTTTT. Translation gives CASSPGQGGNEKLFF.